This T cell receptor beta chain was sequenced during a study of blood T cell repertoires in COVID-19. Method: immunoSEQ multiplex PCR; TCRdb's copy keeps in-frame clones and lacks some. The table shows about 160,000 clones, with over 85% occurring only once. Unmatched junction bases numbered 12, after V lost 5 bases and J lost 7 bases. The CDR3 has 15 amino acids. Per germline, CDR1 SGHTA and CDR2 FQGNSA. The receptor was derived from a woman in her 50s with acute or convalescent COVID-19. The rearrangement links TRBV7-2 to TRBJ2-7; 9 positions agree with TRBD1. The sequencing input was peripheral blood. CDR3 coding DNA: TGTGCCAGCAGCGCATGGGGACAGGGTGAGGGGGAGCAGTACTTC. This encodes CASSAWGQGEGEQYF.